These 17 T cell receptor beta chains originate from one sample sequenced in a study of neurological immune-mediated disorders. TCRdb ran MiXCR on the 5' RACE reads and lists one entry per CDR3 protein. The table shows 30,000 to 35,000 distinct CDR3 sequences, with under 30% occurring only once. Sequencing input: CD4+ T cells from blood. The receptors originated from a man aged 45-65 years with HTLV-1-associated myelopathy (HAM/TSP).

There are many counts of this clonotype. The V and J genes are TRBV18 and TRBJ2-7; unclear D gene. The CDR3 covers 13 residues. V lost 3 bases and J 3 bases, leaving 9 bases between the germline ends. The germline gives CDR1 KGHSH, CDR2 LQKENI. For the CDR3, the DNA is TGTGCCAGCTCACCTGGAGCAATCTACGAGCAGTACTTC. Protein product: CASSPGAIYEQYF.

This clonotype was counted ten times or more. This chain joins TRBV11-2 and TRBJ2-1, with D perhaps TRBD1 (6 bases). Trimming removed 3 bases from V and 7 bases from J, with 16 bases in between. Germline CDR1 and CDR2: SGHAT and FQNNGV. The CDR3 has 15 residues. The CDR3 here is CASSFQVQGVNEQFF. In DNA, the CDR3 is TGTGCCAGCAGCTTTCAGGTACAGGGTGTAAATGAGCAGTTCTTC.

Ten or more counts support this clonotype. The chain recombines TRBV7-2 with TRBJ1-2; D might be TRBD1 (5 bases). Germline loops: CDR1 SGHTA, CDR2 FQGNSA. The CDR3 spans 14 residues. Trimming shortened V by 7 bases and J by 3 bases, and 15 bases separated the two germline ends. The CDR3 DNA follows: TGTGCCAGCACCCAGGTCCCAGGGTACTATGGCTACACCTTC. This gives the protein CASTQVPGYYGYTF.

The CDR3: CASSRQAGYTF. The CDR3 DNA reads as TGTGCCAGCAGCAGACAGGCAGGCTACACCTTC. This rearrangement joins TRBV7-9 to TRBJ1-2; a possible D gene is TRBD1 (6 bases). The V and J ends lost 5 bases and 8 bases respectively, with 9 bases between them. Germline lookup yields CDR1 SEHNR and CDR2 FQNEAQ (reference sequence). This CDR3 contains 11 residues.

This clonotype showed up many times. The chain links TRBV5-1 to TRBJ2-1; 11 positions match TRBD1. This CDR3 comprises 15 residues. Germline loops: CDR1 SGHRS, CDR2 YFSETQ. V lost 5 bases to trimming and J lost 4 bases; unmatched junction nucleotides: 5. The CDR3 loop reads CASRDGTGGYNEQFF. CDR3 sequence (DNA): TGCGCCAGCAGAGATGGGACAGGGGGGTACAATGAGCAGTTCTTC.

CDR3 in amino acids: CASSSGGQGADTQYF. The CDR3 nucleotides read TGTGCCAGCAGCTCGGGGGGCCAGGGGGCAGATACGCAGTATTTT. The chain uses TRBV7-2 and TRBJ2-3; D may correspond to TRBD1 or TRBD2 (7 bases each). Germline V gene lookup returns CDR1 SGHTA and CDR2 FQGNSA. Trimming pared 4 bases from V and 4 bases from J, leaving 15 bases between. This CDR3 has 15 amino acids.

This clonotype was found many times. V and J are TRBV12-3 or TRBV12-4 and TRBJ1-5; 7 nucleotides line up with TRBD1. The CDR3 loop spans 14 amino acids. The J segment lost 6 bases and the V segment lost 5 bases, leaving 7 bases of the junction unmatched. CDR3 sequence: CASSPRQGPQPQHF. The CDR3 DNA follows: TGTGCCAGCAGTCCCAGACAGGGACCTCAGCCCCAGCATTTT.

The rearrangement links TRBV19 to TRBJ1-1; D unclear. Germline CDR1 and CDR2: LNHDA and SQIVND (reference sequence). V was pared by 7 bases and J by 1 base, with 4 bases between. This CDR3 comprises 11 residues. In DNA, the CDR3 is TGTGCCAGTATCGCGAACACTGAAGCTTTCTTT. Translation: CASIANTEAFF.

The chain employs TRBV5-1 and TRBJ1-4; D might be TRBD1 (6 bases). Trimming cost V 4 bases and J 10 bases, with 23 bases left between them. CDR1 and CDR2 (germline): SGHRS, YFSETQ. This CDR3 has 16 amino acids. CDR3 in amino acids: CASSHSSGQPARKLFF. DNA for the CDR3: TGCGCCAGCAGCCACTCTAGCGGACAGCCCGCCCGAAAACTGTTTTTT.

This clonotype was counted at least ten times. The V and J genes are TRBV18 and TRBJ1-5; 7 positions agree with TRBD1. The CDR3 has 13 residues. CDR1 is KGHSH and CDR2 is LQKENI in the germline V gene. After removal of 3 bases from V and 4 bases from J, the junction contained 0 bases not matched to a gene. CDR3 loop: CASSPGQNQPQHF. CDR3 nucleotide sequence: TGTGCCAGCTCACCGGGACAGAATCAGCCCCAGCATTTT.

The sample holds one count of this clonotype. This may stem from a read error, because a much larger clone lies one nucleotide away. V gene TRBV20-1 combines with J gene TRBJ2-7, with 12 bases aligning to TRBD2. Germline V gene lookup returns CDR1 DFQATT and CDR2 SNEGSKA (reference sequence). The CDR3 loop spans 14 amino acids. V trimming: 4 bases; J trimming: 4 bases; junction bases outside the gene matches: 5. DNA of the CDR3: TGCAGTGCTATACAGACTAGCGGGGGTTACGAGCAGTACTTC. Translation gives CSAIQTSGGYEQYF.

This clonotype was observed many times. The gene calls are TRBV29-1 and TRBJ1-2; the D gene is possibly TRBD1 (5 bases). Trimming cost V 4 bases and J 6 bases, with 9 bases left between them. The length of the CDR3 is 11 residues. The germline gives CDR1 SQVTM, CDR2 ANQGSEA. CDR3 sequence: CSVADSDGYTF. In nucleotides, the CDR3 is TGCAGCGTTGCCGACAGCGATGGCTACACCTTC.

In its sample, this clonotype was seen a few times. This chain links TRBV6-5 with TRBJ2-2, with D possibly matching TRBD2 (6 bases). CDR1 is MNHEY, CDR2 SVGAGI, per germline. The CDR3 is 17 residues long. V was cut by 6 bases and J by 1 base, with 18 bases left in between. CDR3 in DNA: TGTGCCAGCAGCCCCGTTGCTAGCGCGGTGAACACCGGGGAGCTGTTTTTT. Its protein is CASSPVASAVNTGELFF.

At least ten counts were recorded for this clonotype. The rearrangement uses TRBV15 and TRBJ2-1, with 9 positions matching TRBD2. The CDR3 is 13 amino acids. The J segment lost 7 bases and the V segment lost 9 bases, leaving 7 bases of the junction unmatched. The germline gives CDR1 LNHNV, CDR2 YYDKDF (reference sequence). The chain's CDR3 is CATFLAGANEQFF. The CDR3 nucleotides are TGTGCCACTTTCTTAGCGGGAGCTAATGAGCAGTTCTTC.

This clonotype has a count of ten or more. The chain employs TRBV27 and TRBJ1-1, with a tentative D call TRBD1 (5 bases). The CDR3 consists of 14 residues. Germline loops: CDR1 MNHEY, CDR2 SMNVEV (reference sequence). V gave up 2 bases and J gave up 11 bases, with 18 bases separating them. The CDR3, as DNA: TGTGCCAGCAGTTTAGGGGGGGGGGGTGAGAGGGCTTTCTTT. Its translation is CASSLGGGGERAFF.

At least ten counts were recorded for this clonotype. This chain connects TRBV20-1 to TRBJ1-6, with unresolved D. Trimming left V 2 bases short and J 7 bases short, with 9 bases between. CDR1 DFQATT and CDR2 SNEGSKA come from the germline V gene (reference sequence). There are 13 residues in the CDR3. CDR3 in amino acids: CSARTGLNSPLHF. For the CDR3, the DNA is TGCAGTGCTAGAACGGGGTTGAATTCACCCCTCCACTTT.

A remark on this clonotype: A much more abundant neighbour one base away suggests this may be a read error. The chain carries TRBV9 and TRBJ1-6; 7 nucleotides match TRBD1. Germline lookup yields CDR1 SGDLS and CDR2 YYNGEE. J lost 10 bases, V lost 2 bases, and 6 bases had no gene match. This CDR3 spans 14 amino acids. The CDR3 reads CASSVQGGESPLHF. CDR3 sequence (DNA): TGTGCCAGCAGCGTGCAGGGGGGCGAGTCACCCCTCCACTTT.